Following are 7 T cell receptor beta chains from one sample sequenced in a study of early T cells in non-severe SARS-CoV-2 infection. TCRdb called the 5' RACE reads again in MiXCR, with one record for every CDR3 protein. The sample has tens of thousands of distinct CDR3 sequences, around 7% seen once. The specimen sequenced was whole blood. These receptors were obtained from an adult who was a healthcare worker with PCR-confirmed SARS-CoV-2 infection or an uninfected control (not recorded which).

This clonotype was recorded many times. The chain combines TRBV5-6 with TRBJ2-3; TRBD1 aligns across 7 bases. Germline V lookup: CDR1 SGHDT, CDR2 YYEEEE. The CDR3 consists of 14 residues. The V and J ends lost 6 bases and 3 bases, in that order; junction bases with no gene match: 7. The CDR3 loop is CASTDRVPTDTQYF. CDR3 in DNA: TGTGCCAGCACCGACAGGGTACCGACAGATACGCAGTATTTT.

This clonotype was counted at least ten times. The gene calls are TRBV3-1 and TRBJ1-2, with D maybe TRBD1 (5 bases). V lost 3 bases and J 8 bases, leaving 10 bases between the germline ends. The CDR3 is 12 residues long. In germline, CDR1 is LGHDT, CDR2 YNNKEL (reference sequence). The CDR3 coding sequence is TGTGCCAGCAGCCAGGGGCTGTTGGGCTACACCTTC. Amino acids: CASSQGLLGYTF. The full variable domain, completed using reference TRBV3-1 and TRBJ1-2, is DTAVSQTPKYLVTQMGNDKSIKCEQNLGHDTMYWYKQDSKKFLKIMFSYNNKELIINETVPNRFSPKSPDKAHLNLHINSLELGDSAVYFCASSQGLLGYTFGSGTRLTVV.

This clonotype has ten or more counts. This chain uses TRBV7-9 with TRBJ2-5; D may correspond to TRBD1 or TRBD2 (6 bases each). Germline loops: CDR1 SEHNR, CDR2 FQNEAQ (reference sequence). V shed 11 bases and J shed 2 bases, with 18 bases lying between them. The length of the CDR3 is 14 residues. DNA for the CDR3: TGTGCCGGGGGCGGGGTAACCCTACAAGAGACCCAGTACTTC. It yields the protein CAGGGVTLQETQYF. The full variable domain, with the rest looked up from reference TRBV7-9 and TRBJ2-5, is DTGVSQNPRHKITKRGQNVTFRCDPISEHNRLYWYRQTLGQGPEFLTYFQNEAQLEKSRLLSDRFSAERPKGSFSTLEIQRTEQGDSAMYLCAGGGVTLQETQYFGPGTRLLVL.

With regard to this clonotype: Its ends do not fully match the called genes, so a read error is possible. The chain is built from TRBV5-1 and TRBJ1-1, with a tentative D call TRBD1 (6 bases). CDR3 length: 18 amino acids. Germline CDR1 and CDR2: SGHRS and YFSETQ. The CDR3 reads CASSFRPAHRAMNTEAFF. The CDR3 nucleotides are TGCGCCAGCAGCTTCCGACCGGCACACAGGGCCATGAACACTGAGGCTTTCTTT.

This clonotype has ten or more counts. V gene TRBV19 combines with J gene TRBJ2-1, with 7 bases that match TRBD2. This CDR3 is built from 18 residues. The V and J ends lost 2 bases and 6 bases, in that order; junction bases with no gene match: 16. Germline CDR1 is LNHDA and CDR2 is SQIVND (reference sequence). The CDR3 coding sequence is TGTGCCAGTAGTATAAAGGCGCCTAGCGGAGCTAGGAGCAATGAGCAGTTCTTC. Amino acid sequence: CASSIKAPSGARSNEQFF.

This clonotype was counted only a few times. CDR3 amino acids: CASRLAGAADTQYF. The CDR3, as DNA: TGCGCCAGCAGACTAGCGGGAGCGGCAGATACGCAGTATTTT. The chain links TRBV5-1 to TRBJ2-3, with 11 nucleotides matching TRBD2. This CDR3 is built from 14 residues. CDR1 and CDR2 from the germline V gene are SGHRS and YFSETQ. V was pared by 5 bases and J by 4 bases, with 3 bases of the junction left unmatched.

This clonotype was seen more than once but under ten times. One end of the junction varies from germline; a read error may be responsible. The rearrangement links TRBV4-1 to TRBJ2-7; maybe TRBD1 (5 bases). The CDR3 is 16 residues long. Germline V lookup: CDR1 MGHRA, CDR2 YSYEKL. CDR3 sequence: CASNQEITDSSYEQYF. CDR3 nucleotides: TGCGCCAGCAACCAAGAGATTACCGACAGCTCCTACGAGCAGTACTTC.